A selection of T cell receptor beta chains follows, all from one sample in a study of shared clonotypes between healthy human individuals. Sequencing was performed with immunoSEQ multiplex PCR; in TCRdb, only in-frame clones are kept and a portion is missing. Of some 1,600,000 clones in the sample, under 99% were seen once. The sequencing input was naive CD4+ T cells sorted from blood. All receptors derive from a man aged 25 to 45 in good health. CDR3s include the opening cysteine and the closing phenylalanine or tryptophan. Each record gives: V gene, J gene, CDR3 protein.

TRBV6-1	TRBJ2-1	CASSDPGLAGEVGYNEQFF
TRBV7-7	TRBJ2-7	CASSPRTSGRVVEQYF
TRBV2	TRBJ1-5	CASSEEQGRFSNQPQHF
TRBV19	TRBJ1-4	CASSALQGDAEKLFF
TRBV5-1	TRBJ2-1	CASSQTGTTSYNEQFF
TRBV9	TRBJ1-2	CASSPTGQTYGYTF
TRBV10-3	TRBJ1-5	CAISESPGPQPQHF
TRBV2	TRBJ2-7	CASSADRYEQYF
TRBV25-1	TRBJ1-2	CATRYGEGYGYTF
TRBV4-1	TRBJ2-3	CASSYIGVGSTDTQYF
TRBV27	TRBJ2-6	CASSFVPAGANVLTF
TRBV9	TRBJ2-7	CASSGPGPPYEQYF
TRBV28	TRBJ2-1	CASSRLAPFHYNEQFF
TRBV4-1	TRBJ1-1	CASSGTPGGPLNTEAFF
TRBV5-1	TRBJ2-1	CASSGPSSREGVKAYNEQFF
TRBV11-2	TRBJ2-6	CASSLALSLRGSGANVLTF
TRBV5-1	TRBJ2-7	CASKKVGFGYEQYF
TRBV9	TRBJ1-5	CASSDGQVNQPQHF
TRBV7-2	TRBJ2-7	CASSLELGGSRQYF
TRBV28	TRBJ1-5	CASSSPPTNQPQHF
TRBV30	TRBJ1-2	CAWSVRAPGDYGYTF
TRBV5-4	TRBJ1-3	CASSLEGPSGNTIYF
TRBV7-7	TRBJ2-1	CASSYTGSTYNEQFF
TRBV5-1	TRBJ2-1	CASSPLAGGSRNEQFF
TRBV7-2	TRBJ2-4	CASSPRTAKNIQYF
TRBV7-9	TRBJ2-1	CASSLSGVTGQVQFF
TRBV10-3	TRBJ2-5	CAISESGVSGTQYF